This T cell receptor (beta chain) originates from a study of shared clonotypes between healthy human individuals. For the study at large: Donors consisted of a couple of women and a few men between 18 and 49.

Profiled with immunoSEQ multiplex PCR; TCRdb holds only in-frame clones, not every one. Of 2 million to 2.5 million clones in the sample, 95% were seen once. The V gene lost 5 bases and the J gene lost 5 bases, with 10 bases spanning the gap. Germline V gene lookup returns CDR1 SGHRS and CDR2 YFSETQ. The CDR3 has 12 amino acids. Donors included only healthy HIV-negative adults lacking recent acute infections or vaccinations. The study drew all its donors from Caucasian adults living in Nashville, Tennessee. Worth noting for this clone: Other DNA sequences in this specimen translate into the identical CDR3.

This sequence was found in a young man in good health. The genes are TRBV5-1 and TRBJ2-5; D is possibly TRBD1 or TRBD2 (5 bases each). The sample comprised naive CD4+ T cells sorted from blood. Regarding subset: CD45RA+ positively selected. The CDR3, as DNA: TGCGCCAGCAGACGGTGGGGGGAGACCCAGTACTTC. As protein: CASRRWGETQYF.